This T cell receptor (beta chain) was found in a study of shared clonotypes between healthy human individuals. Study as a whole: Per donor, CD8 memory used one plate, CD8 naive used two, CD4 memory used three and CD4 naive used three. Study-level findings and limits: The authors sampled blood alone, and tissue repertoires likely differ.

Adult donors, all healthy and HIV-negative, had no recent acute infections or vaccinations. TCRdb keeps only in-frame clones here, not all; method: immunoSEQ multiplex PCR. Here the sample spans more than 2,000,000 clones, just over 90% being singletons. As regards this clone: Its cognate antigen is unknown.

This CDR3 region has 17 residues. J lost 3 bases, V lost 3 bases, and 7 bases had no gene match. CDR1 and CDR2 (germline): KGHSH, LQKENI. The specimen sequenced was naive CD4+ T cells from PBMCs. Indicated subset: CD45RA+ positively selected. The chain combines TRBV18 with TRBJ2-5, with TRBD2 matching 13 bases. The sequence derives from a man aged 18-30 years in good health. Some clones in this sample may be carry-over from other donors' samples. The CDR3 loop reads CASSPRGLAGLEETQYF. The DNA for the CDR3 is TGTGCCAGCTCACCCCGGGGACTAGCGGGACTTGAAGAGACCCAGTACTTC.